This T cell receptor beta chain was sequenced during a study of beta chain features in type 1 diabetes. In the study overall: Cell yields, gender and age were similar in healthy donors and patients. Study findings and constraints: Patients' naive, central memory and regulatory TCRB repertoires appeared more alike than those of healthy donors.

Comments on this clone: Its matching antigen is unknown.

All of the isolated RNA was reverse transcribed, so expressed TCRB transcripts were sequenced. The read count averaged around 4 million across naive, central memory and regulatory T cell samples. Libraries were prepared by immunoSEQ multiplex PCR; TCRdb keeps only in-frame clonotypes and omits some of them. The sample carries 130,000 or so clones, 9.2% recorded once. The sample comprised central memory CD4+ T cells from blood. The sequence was obtained from a man aged 18 to 30 in good health.

The CDR3 DNA is TGTGCCAGCAGCTTAAGTATCGCGGGGGGGACCTACAATGAGCAGTTCTTC. Protein sequence: CASSLSIAGGTYNEQFF. The V and J genes are TRBV7-3 and TRBJ2-1; 9 bases are shared with TRBD2. V lost 1 base, J lost 2 bases, and 6 bases stayed unmatched. CDR3 size: 17 residues. Germline lookup yields CDR1 SGHTA and CDR2 FQGTGA.